This T cell receptor beta chain was captured by sequencing in a study of T cell responses to AZD1222 COVID-19 vaccine. Germline CDR1 is SNHLY and CDR2 is FYNNEI. The CDR3 spans 17 residues. Unmatched junction bases numbered 7, after V lost 2 bases and J lost 1 base. Repertoires were generated with immunoSEQ multiplex PCR, while TCRdb's copy carries only in-frame clones and drops some. This sample has approximately 200,000 clones; 87% occur once, and the top ten carry approximately 2.5%. The gene calls are TRBV2 and TRBJ2-2; 7 nucleotides align to TRBD1. The specimen was peripheral blood, collected on day 0 of MenACWY control vaccination. This clonotype was obtained from an adult in good health. The CDR3 DNA reads as TGTGCCAGCAGTGAAATCCTCGGGACAGTGAACACCGGGGAGCTGTTTTTT. Its translation is CASSEILGTVNTGELFF. Full variable domain (missing parts from reference TRBV2 and TRBJ2-2): EPEVTQTPSHQVTQMGQEVILRCVPISNHLYFYWYRQILGQKVEFLVSFYNNEISEKSEIFDDQFSVERPDGSNFTLKIRSTKLEDSAMYFCASSEILGTVNTGELFFGEGSRLTVL.